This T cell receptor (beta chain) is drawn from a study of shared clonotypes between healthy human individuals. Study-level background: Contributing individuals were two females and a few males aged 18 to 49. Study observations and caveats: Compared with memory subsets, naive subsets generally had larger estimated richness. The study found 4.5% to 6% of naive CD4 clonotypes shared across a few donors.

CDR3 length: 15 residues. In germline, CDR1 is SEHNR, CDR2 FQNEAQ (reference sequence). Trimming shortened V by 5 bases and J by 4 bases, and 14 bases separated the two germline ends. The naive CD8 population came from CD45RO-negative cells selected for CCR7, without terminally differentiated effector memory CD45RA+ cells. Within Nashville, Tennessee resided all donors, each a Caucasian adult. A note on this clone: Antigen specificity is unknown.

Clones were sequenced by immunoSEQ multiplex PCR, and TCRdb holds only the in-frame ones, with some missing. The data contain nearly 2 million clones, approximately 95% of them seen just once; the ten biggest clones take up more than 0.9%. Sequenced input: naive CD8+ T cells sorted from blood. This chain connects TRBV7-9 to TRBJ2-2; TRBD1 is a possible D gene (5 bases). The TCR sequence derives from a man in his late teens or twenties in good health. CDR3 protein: CASSPQEVGTGELFF. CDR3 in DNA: TGTGCCAGCAGCCCACAGGAAGTCGGCACCGGGGAGCTGTTTTTT.